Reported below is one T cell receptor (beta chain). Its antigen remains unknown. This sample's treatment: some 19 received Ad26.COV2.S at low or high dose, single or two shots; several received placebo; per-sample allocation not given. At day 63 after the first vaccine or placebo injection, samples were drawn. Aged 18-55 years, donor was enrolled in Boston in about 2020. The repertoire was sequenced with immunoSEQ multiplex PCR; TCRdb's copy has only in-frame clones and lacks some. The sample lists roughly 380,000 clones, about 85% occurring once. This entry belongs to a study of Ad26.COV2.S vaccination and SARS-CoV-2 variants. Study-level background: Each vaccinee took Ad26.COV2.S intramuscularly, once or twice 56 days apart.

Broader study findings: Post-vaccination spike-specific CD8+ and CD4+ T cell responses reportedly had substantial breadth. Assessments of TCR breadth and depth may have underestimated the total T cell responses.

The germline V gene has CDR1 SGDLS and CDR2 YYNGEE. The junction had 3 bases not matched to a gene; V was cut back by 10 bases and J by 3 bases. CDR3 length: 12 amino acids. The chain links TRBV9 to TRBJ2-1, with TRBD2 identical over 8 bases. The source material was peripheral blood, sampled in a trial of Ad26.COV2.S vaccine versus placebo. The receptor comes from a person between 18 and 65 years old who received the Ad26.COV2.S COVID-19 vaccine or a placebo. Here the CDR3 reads CASGGNYNEQFF. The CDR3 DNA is TGTGCCTCGGGGGGGAACTACAATGAGCAGTTCTTC.